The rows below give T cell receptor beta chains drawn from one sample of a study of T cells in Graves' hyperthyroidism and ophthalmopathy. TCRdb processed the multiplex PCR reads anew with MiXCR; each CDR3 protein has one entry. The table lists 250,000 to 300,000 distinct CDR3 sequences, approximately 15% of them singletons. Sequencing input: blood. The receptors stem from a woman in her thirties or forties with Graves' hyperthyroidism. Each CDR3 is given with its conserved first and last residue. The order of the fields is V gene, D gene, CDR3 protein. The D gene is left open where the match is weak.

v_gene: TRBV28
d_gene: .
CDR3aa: CASSLGGGIAYEQYF

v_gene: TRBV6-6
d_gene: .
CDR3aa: CASSYSHSAISGANVLTF

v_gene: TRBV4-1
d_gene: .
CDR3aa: CASSLQQTNYGYTF

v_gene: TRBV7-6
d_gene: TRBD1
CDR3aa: CASSFGQGGTEAFF

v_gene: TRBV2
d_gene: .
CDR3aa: CASSELATNEKLFF

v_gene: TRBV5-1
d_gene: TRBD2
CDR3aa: CASSSGGLAGGYNEQFF

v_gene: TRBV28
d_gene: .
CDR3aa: CASGPEDGKAFF

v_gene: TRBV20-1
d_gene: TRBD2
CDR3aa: CSARSGRGSDTQYF

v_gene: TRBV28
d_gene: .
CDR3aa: CASSPPGLRSPLHF

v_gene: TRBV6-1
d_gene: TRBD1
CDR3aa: CASSERGTGANYGYTF

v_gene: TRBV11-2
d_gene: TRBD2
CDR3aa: CASSLDGAGREQFF

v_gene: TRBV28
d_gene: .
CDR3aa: CASSNYRALLKKKNIQYF

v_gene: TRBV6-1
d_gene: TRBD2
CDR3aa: CASSAALAGGADTQYF

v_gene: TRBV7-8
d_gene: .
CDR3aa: CASSLVLATNGKLFF

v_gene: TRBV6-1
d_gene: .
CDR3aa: CASRATVNYGYTF

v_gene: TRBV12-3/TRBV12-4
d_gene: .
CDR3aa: CASSFGRGYTF

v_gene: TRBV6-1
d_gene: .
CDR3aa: CASSDRGYGYTF

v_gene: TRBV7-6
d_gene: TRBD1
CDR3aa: CASSSWDRDNEQFF

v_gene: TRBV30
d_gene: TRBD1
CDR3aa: CAWRQAGGLNTEAFF

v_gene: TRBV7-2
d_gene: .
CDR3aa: CASSYDTNYGYTF

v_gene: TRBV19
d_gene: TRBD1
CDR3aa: CASNRGPGRDRGNTEAFF

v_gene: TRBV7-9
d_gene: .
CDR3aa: CASSSARGKDTQYF

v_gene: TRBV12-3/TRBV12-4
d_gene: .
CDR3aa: CASSLASGFYNEQFF

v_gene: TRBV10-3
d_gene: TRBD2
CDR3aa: CAISESNPGGRAGRRTDTQYF

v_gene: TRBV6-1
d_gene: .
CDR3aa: CASSERYMNTEAFF

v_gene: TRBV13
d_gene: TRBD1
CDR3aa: CASSHRGPFEKLFF

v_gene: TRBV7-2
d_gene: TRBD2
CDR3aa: CASSLRTSGSNEQFF

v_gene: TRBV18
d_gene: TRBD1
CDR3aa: CASSPIGTGTSYEQYF

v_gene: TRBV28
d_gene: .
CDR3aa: CASSLQGSNYGYTF

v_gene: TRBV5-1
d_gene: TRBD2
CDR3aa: CASSTGGGGNEQFF

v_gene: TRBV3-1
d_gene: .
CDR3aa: CASSQAYTEAFF

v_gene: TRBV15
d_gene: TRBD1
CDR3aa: CATRAGTGTSNQPQHF

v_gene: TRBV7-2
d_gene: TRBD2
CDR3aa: CASSWPGTSGSSYEQYF

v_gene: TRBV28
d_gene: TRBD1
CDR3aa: CASSSPDRVEQYF

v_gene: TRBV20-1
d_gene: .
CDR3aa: CSASGRGWGYEQYF

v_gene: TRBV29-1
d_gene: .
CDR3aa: CSVVKGFTEAFF

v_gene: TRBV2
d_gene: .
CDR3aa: CASMLGRSYNEQFF

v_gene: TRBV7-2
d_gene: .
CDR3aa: CASSLTIGRAQETQYF

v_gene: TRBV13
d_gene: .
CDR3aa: CASSSNRDPAAYEQYF

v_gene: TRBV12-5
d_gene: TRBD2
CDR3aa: CASGPGGVSETQYF

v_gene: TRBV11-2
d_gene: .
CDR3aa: CASSLVSYEQYF

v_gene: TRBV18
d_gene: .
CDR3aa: CASSPPSQAGHGYTF

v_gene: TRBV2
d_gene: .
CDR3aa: CASSPVSGLNEQFF

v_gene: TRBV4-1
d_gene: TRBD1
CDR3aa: CASSLGTDQFF

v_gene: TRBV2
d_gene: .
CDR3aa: CASKDGLNTEAFF

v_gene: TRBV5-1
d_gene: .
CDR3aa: CASRRTRTFTEAFF

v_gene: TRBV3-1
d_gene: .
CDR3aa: CASSQELAGLYGYTF

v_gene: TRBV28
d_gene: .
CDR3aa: CASSFGYTGNTEAFF

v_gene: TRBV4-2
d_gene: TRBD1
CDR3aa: CASSLGQDEQASNQPQHF

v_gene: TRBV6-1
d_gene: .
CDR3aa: CASSTHLGGRGANVLTF

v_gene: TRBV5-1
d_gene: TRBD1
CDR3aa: CASSDPGQGNNEQFF

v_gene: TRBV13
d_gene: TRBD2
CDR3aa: CASGSSGRQDTQYF

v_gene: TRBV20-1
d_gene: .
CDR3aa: CSGTHQETQYF